The 14 T cell receptor beta chains given below trace back to one sample, sequenced in a study of CD8 T cells in Susac syndrome. With random hexamers, roughly 0.45 to 1 ug RNA was reverse transcribed. Each CDR3 protein is one row after TCRdb ran MiXCR on the immunoSEQ multiplex PCR reads. This table holds 80,000 to 95,000 distinct CDR3 sequences, approximately 95% found once. Source material: CD8+ T cells from PBMCs. These TCRs come from a human donor with Susac syndrome.

The chain uses TRBV5-4 and TRBJ2-3, with D possibly matching TRBD2 (6 bases). The CDR3 runs 18 residues. Germline-derived CDR1 and CDR2 are SGHNT and YYREEE (reference sequence). Trimming took 4 bases from V and 3 from J, leaving 24 bases between them. In nucleotides, the CDR3 is TGTGCCAGCAGCCCGGGGACTGGAGGGGCCTACACAACAGATACGCAGTATTTT. This sequence encodes CASSPGTGGAYTTDTQYF.

This chain connects TRBV5-6 to TRBJ2-7, with D perhaps TRBD2 (6 bases). Germline V lookup: CDR1 SGHDT, CDR2 YYEEEE. Trimming took off 1 base at V and 0 bases at J, with 11 bases between the two ends. The CDR3 consists of 15 residues. The CDR3 DNA is TGTGCCAGCAGCTTGTCAGGGAGGCGCTCCTACGAGCAGTACTTC. Its translation: CASSLSGRRSYEQYF. Drawing the rest from reference TRBV5-6 and TRBJ2-7, the complete variable domain is DAGVTQSPTHLIKTRGQQVTLRCSPKSGHDTVSWYQQALGQGPQFIFQYYEEEERQRGNFPDRFSGHQFPNYSSELNVNALLLGDSALYLCASSLSGRRSYEQYFGPGTRLTVT.

The chain joins TRBV10-3 to TRBJ1-5; D gene uncertain. V lost 8 bases and J lost 7, with 3 bases in between. This CDR3 is 9 amino acids long. Germline values: CDR1 ENHRY, CDR2 SYGVKD. CDR3 sequence reads: CAIGQPQHF. CDR3 DNA sequence: TGTGCCATCGGGCAGCCCCAGCATTTT.

The genes are TRBV6-6 and TRBJ1-3; the D is unclear. From germline, CDR1 is MNHNY and CDR2 SVGAGI (reference sequence). This CDR3 is built from 16 residues. V was trimmed by 6 bases and J by 1 base, leaving 16 bases between them. The CDR3 sequence is CASSPPWVTSGNTIYF. Written as DNA, the CDR3 is TGTGCCAGCAGCCCCCCGTGGGTGACGTCTGGAAACACCATATATTTT.

This chain's CDR3 is CASSVASASEQFF. CDR3 coding DNA: TGTGCCAGCAGCGTAGCCTCTGCAAGTGAGCAGTTCTTC. The chain uses TRBV9 and TRBJ2-1; D unclear. CDR1 SGDLS and CDR2 YYNGEE come from the germline V gene. CDR3 length equals 13 residues. Trimming stripped 0 bases from V and 9 bases from J, with 10 bases between.

This chain connects TRBV5-4 to TRBJ2-4; 10 nucleotides match TRBD2. Trimming cost V 0 bases and J 7 bases; bases outside gene matches: 7. The CDR3 extends over 16 amino acids. CDR1 is SGHNT and CDR2 is YYREEE in the germline V gene (reference sequence). As DNA, the CDR3 is TGTGCCAGCAGCTTGGAACCAGCGGGGGGGCTCAACATTCAGTACTTC. This sequence encodes CASSLEPAGGLNIQYF.

J is TRBJ1-2 and V is TRBV20-1; TRBD1 is a possible D gene (5 bases). Germline V CDR1 and CDR2: DFQATT, SNEGSKA (reference sequence). There are 13 residues in the CDR3. Between the trimmed V and J ends, which lost 1 base and 4 bases, there was a span of 10 bases. The CDR3 DNA follows: TGCAGTGCTAGAGTCGGGACCGGCTATGGCTACACCTTC. Amino acid sequence: CSARVGTGYGYTF.

The CDR3 sequence is CASSPTGGTGNTIYF. DNA for the CDR3: TGTGCCAGCAGTCCCACAGGGGGCACGGGAAACACCATATATTTT. V gene TRBV3-1 combines with J gene TRBJ1-3; 9 bases are shared with TRBD1. Trimming removed 6 bases from V and 4 bases from J; junction bases left unmatched: 7. CDR3 size: 15 residues. The germline CDR1 and CDR2 sequences are LGHDT and YNNKEL (reference sequence). Variable domain in full (rest from reference TRBV3-1 and TRBJ1-3): DTAVSQTPKYLVTQMGNDKSIKCEQNLGHDTMYWYKQDSKKFLKIMFSYNNKELIINETVPNRFSPKSPDKAHLNLHINSLELGDSAVYFCASSPTGGTGNTIYFGEGSWLTVV.

The V and J genes are TRBV12-3 or TRBV12-4 and TRBJ2-7; D possibly corresponds to TRBD1 (5 bases). V was clipped by 11 bases and J by 3 bases, with 14 bases between them. The CDR3 is made up of 12 amino acids. The CDR3 spells CAPRAIDYEQYF. The CDR3 nucleotides read TGTGCCCCCAGGGCCATCGACTACGAGCAGTACTTC.

This sequence joins TRBV12-3 or TRBV12-4 and TRBJ2-1; tentative D call: TRBD1 (5 bases). This CDR3 is 14 amino acids long. V lost 5 bases and J lost 0, with 8 bases in between. CDR3 sequence (DNA): TGTGCCAGCAGTCAGGGTAGCTCCTACAATGAGCAGTTCTTC. Translating gives CASSQGSSYNEQFF.

The chain employs TRBV7-8 and TRBJ2-3; 13 bases agree with TRBD2. CDR3 length: 17 residues. V lost 3 bases to trimming and J lost 2 bases; unmatched junction nucleotides: 5. CDR1 is SGHVS, CDR2 FQNEAQ, per germline. CDR3 sequence (DNA): TGTGCCAGCAGCTTTAGACTAGCGGGGGGCCCCACAGATACGCAGTATTTT. As protein: CASSFRLAGGPTDTQYF.

V usage is TRBV4-3 and J usage is TRBJ1-4, with a possible D match to TRBD1 (6 bases). CDR3 size: 16 residues. Germline assignment: CDR1 LGHNA and CDR2 YSLEER. The germline V and J ends were trimmed by 0 bases and 2 bases, with 10 bases remaining between them. DNA for the CDR3: TGCGCCAGCAGCCAAGAGGTCCAGGGGACTAATGAAAAACTGTTTTTT. This encodes CASSQEVQGTNEKLFF.

In DNA, the CDR3 is TGTGCCAGCAGCTTAGGATCCCAGGCGACTAACTATGGCTACACCTTC. Residues: CASSLGSQATNYGYTF. J is TRBJ1-2 and V is TRBV7-9, with D unresolved. Germline V CDR1 and CDR2: SEHNR, FQNEAQ (reference sequence). The length of the CDR3 is 16 residues. V lost 1 base and J 0 bases, leaving 12 bases between the germline ends.

The V gene is TRBV12-3 or TRBV12-4, the J gene TRBJ1-2, with D perhaps matching TRBD1 (5 bases). Trimming removed 5 bases from V and 5 bases from J, with 9 bases in between. This CDR3 region has 12 residues. CDR3 sequence: CASSKGLYGYTF. CDR3 sequence (DNA): TGTGCCAGCAGTAAGGGGCTTTATGGCTACACCTTC.